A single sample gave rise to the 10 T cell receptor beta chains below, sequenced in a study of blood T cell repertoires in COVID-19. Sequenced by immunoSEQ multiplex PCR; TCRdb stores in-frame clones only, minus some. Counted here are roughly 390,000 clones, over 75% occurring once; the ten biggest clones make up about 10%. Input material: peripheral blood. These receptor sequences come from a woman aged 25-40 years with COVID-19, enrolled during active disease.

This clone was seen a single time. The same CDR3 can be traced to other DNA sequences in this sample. The CDR3 is CASSYQGGEQYF. In nucleotides, the CDR3 is TGTGCCAGCAGTTACCAGGGGGGCGAGCAGTACTTC. The gene calls are TRBV6-5 and TRBJ2-7, with a weak D call TRBD1 (7 bases). The germline gives CDR1 MNHEY, CDR2 SVGAGI. This CDR3 contains 12 residues. The V end lost 2 bases, the J end lost 6 bases, and 8 bases lay between the germline ends.

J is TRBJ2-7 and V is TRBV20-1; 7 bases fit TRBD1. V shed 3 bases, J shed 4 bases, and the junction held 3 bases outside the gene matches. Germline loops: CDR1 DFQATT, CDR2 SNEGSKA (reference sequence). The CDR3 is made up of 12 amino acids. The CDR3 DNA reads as TGCAGTGCTAGTTCGACAGGGTACGAGCAGTACTTC. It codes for CSASSTGYEQYF.

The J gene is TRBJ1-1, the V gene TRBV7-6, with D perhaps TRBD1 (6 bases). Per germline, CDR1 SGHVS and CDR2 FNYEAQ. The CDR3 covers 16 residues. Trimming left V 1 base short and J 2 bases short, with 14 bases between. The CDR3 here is CASSLVTGWGNTEAFF. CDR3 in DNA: TGTGCCAGCAGCTTAGTGACAGGATGGGGAAACACTGAAGCTTTCTTT.

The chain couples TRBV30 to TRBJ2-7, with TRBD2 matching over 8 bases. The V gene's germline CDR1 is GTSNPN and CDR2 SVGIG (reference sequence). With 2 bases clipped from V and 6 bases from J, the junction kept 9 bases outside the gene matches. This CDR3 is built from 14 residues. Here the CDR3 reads CAWSSGSRGGEQYF. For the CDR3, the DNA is TGTGCCTGGAGTAGCGGGAGTCGGGGTGGCGAGCAGTACTTC. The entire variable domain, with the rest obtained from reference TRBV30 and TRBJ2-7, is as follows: SQTIHQWPATLVQPVGSPLSLECTVEGTSNPNLYWYRQAAGRGLQLLFYSVGIGQISSEVPQNLSASRPQDRQFILSSKKLLLSDSGFYLCAWSSGSRGGEQYFGPGTRLTVT.

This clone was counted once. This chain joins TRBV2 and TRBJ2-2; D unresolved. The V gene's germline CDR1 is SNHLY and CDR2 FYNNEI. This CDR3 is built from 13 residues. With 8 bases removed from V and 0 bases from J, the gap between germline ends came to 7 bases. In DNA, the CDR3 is TGTGCCAGCGCCCAGGCGAACACCGGGGAGCTGTTTTTT. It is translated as CASAQANTGELFF. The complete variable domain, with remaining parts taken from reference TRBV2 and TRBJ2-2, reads EPEVTQTPSHQVTQMGQEVILRCVPISNHLYFYWYRQILGQKVEFLVSFYNNEISEKSEIFDDQFSVERPDGSNFTLKIRSTKLEDSAMYFCASAQANTGELFFGEGSRLTVL.

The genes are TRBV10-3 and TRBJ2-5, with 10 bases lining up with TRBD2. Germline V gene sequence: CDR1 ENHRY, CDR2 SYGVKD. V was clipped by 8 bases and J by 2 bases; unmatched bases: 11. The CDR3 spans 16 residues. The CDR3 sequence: CAIGGSGRADQETQYF. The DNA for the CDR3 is TGTGCCATCGGGGGAAGCGGGAGGGCGGATCAAGAGACCCAGTACTTC.

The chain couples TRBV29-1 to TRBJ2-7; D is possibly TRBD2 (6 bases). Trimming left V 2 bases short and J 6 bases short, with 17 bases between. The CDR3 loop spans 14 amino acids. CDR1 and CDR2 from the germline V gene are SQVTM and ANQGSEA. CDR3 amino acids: CSVESGQGGGEQYF. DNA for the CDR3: TGCAGCGTTGAATCGGGTCAGGGAGGTGGCGAGCAGTACTTC.

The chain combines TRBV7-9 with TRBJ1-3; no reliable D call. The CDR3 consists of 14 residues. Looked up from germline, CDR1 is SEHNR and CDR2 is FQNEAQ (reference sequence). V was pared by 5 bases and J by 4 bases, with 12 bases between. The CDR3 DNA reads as TGTGCCAGCAGCCTGGAGGGCTCAGGAAACACCATATATTTT. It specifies CASSLEGSGNTIYF.

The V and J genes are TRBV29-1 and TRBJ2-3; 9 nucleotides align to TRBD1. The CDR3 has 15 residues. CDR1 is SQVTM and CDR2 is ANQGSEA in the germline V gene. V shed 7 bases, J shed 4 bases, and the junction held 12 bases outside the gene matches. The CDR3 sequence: CSALGTGMGADTQYF. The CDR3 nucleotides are TGCAGCGCATTGGGGACAGGGATGGGAGCAGATACGCAGTATTTT.

The CDR3 spells CASSVGDSPQYEQYF. CDR3 nucleotides: TGTGCCAGCAGCGTAGGGGACTCTCCCCAGTACGAGCAGTACTTC. The chain couples TRBV9 to TRBJ2-7; a possible D gene is TRBD2 (6 bases). The CDR3 sequence is 15 residues long. CDR1 is SGDLS, CDR2 YYNGEE, per germline. Trimming cost V 0 bases and J 4 bases, with 14 bases left between them.